The clone carrying this TCR beta chain has a count of ten or more. The antigen is undetermined. Uncontrolled infection, other autoimmune disease, pregnancy or lactation excluded patients. Sampled blood dates from first hyperthyroidism diagnosis, and it precedes any ophthalmopathy symptoms. A roughly 10 ml volume of fresh peripheral blood provided the PBMCs. This entry belongs to a study of T cells in Graves' hyperthyroidism and ophthalmopathy. General study findings and limits: From stable hyperthyroidism, ophthalmopathy was set apart by a 13 V-J model.

From RNA transcripts, TCR beta CDR3 regions were amplified. Carried out on the TCR CDR3, a first-round RT-PCR used the HTBI primer set. TCRdb reprocessed the multiplex PCR reads via MiXCR and lists one record per CDR3 protein. The sample records approximately 720,000 distinct CDR3 sequences, over 15% being singletons. The germline gives CDR1 LGHDT, CDR2 YNNKEL (reference sequence). The CDR3 runs to 15 residues. Trimming shortened V by 3 bases and J by 1 base, and 12 bases separated the two germline ends. This rearrangement joins TRBV3-1 to TRBJ2-5; no definite D call. This receptor was taken from a woman aged 45-65 years with Graves' hyperthyroidism that later progressed to Graves' ophthalmopathy. The sequencing input was blood. CDR3 nucleotide sequence: TGTGCCAGCAGCCAGAGAAGGAGAGGCCAAGAGACCCAGTACTTC. Its protein product is CASSQRRRGQETQYF.